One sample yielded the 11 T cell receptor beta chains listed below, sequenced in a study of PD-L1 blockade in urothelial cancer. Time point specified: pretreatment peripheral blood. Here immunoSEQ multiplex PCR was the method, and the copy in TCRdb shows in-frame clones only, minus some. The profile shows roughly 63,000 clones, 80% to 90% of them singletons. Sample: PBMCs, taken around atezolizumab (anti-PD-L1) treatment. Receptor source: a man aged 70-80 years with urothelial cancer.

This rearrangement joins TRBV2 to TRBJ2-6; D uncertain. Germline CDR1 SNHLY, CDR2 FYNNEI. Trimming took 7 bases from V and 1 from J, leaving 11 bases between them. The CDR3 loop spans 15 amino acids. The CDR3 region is CASILDGSGANVLTF. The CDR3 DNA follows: TGTGCCAGCATCCTAGACGGTTCTGGGGCCAACGTCCTGACTTTC.

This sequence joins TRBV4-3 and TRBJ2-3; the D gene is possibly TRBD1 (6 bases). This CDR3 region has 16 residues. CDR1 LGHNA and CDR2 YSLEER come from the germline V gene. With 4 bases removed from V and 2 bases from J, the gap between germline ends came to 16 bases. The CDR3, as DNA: TGCGCCAGCAGCCCTACTTTCCGGGACAACACAGATACGCAGTATTTT. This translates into CASSPTFRDNTDTQYF.

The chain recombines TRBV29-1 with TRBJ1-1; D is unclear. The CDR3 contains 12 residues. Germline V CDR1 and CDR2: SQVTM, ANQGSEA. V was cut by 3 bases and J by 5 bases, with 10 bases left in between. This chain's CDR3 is CSVEEVRTEAFF. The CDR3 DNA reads TGCAGCGTTGAGGAGGTTAGGACTGAAGCTTTCTTT.

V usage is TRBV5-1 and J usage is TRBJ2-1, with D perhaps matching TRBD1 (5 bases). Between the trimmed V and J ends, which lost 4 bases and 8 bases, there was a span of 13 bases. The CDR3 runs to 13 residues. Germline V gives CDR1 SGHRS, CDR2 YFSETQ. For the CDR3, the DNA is TGCGCCAGCAGCCCGGAAGGGGTGGATGAGCAGTTCTTC. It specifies CASSPEGVDEQFF.

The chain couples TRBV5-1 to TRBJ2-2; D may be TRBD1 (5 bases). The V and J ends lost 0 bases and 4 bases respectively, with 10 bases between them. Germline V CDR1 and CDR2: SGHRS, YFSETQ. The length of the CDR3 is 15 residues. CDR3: CASSLVQGSTGELFF. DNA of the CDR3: TGCGCCAGCAGCTTGGTCCAGGGAAGCACCGGGGAGCTGTTTTTT.

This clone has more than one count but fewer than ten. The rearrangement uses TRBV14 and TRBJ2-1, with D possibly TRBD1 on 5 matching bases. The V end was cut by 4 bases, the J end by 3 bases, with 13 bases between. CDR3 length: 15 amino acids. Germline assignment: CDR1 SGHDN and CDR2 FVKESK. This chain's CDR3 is CASSRDRFFYNEQFF. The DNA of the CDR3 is TGTGCCAGCAGCCGCGACAGATTTTTCTACAATGAGCAGTTCTTC. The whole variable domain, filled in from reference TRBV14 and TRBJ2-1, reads EAGVTQFPSHSVIEKGQTVTLRCDPISGHDNLYWYRRVMGKEIKFLLHFVKESKQDESGMPNNRFLAERTGGTYSTLKVQPAELEDSGVYFCASSRDRFFYNEQFFGPGTRLTVL.

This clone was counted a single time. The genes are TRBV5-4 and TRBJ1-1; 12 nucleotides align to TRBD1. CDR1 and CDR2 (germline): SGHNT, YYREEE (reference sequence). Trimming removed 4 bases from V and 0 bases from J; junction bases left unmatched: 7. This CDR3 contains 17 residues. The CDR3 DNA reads TGTGCCAGCAGCAAAGGGACAGGGGGCGGCGTGAACACTGAAGCTTTCTTT. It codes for CASSKGTGGGVNTEAFF.

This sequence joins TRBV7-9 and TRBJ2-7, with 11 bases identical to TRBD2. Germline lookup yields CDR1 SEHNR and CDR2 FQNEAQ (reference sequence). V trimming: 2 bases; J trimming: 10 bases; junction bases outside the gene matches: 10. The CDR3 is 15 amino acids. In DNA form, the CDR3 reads TGTGCCAGCAGCTTATCCAACTCGGGACTAGCGGAACAGTACTTC. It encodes CASSLSNSGLAEQYF. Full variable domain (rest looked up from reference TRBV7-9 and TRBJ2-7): DTGVSQNPRHKITKRGQNVTFRCDPISEHNRLYWYRQTLGQGPEFLTYFQNEAQLEKSRLLSDRFSAERPKGSFSTLEIQRTEQGDSAMYLCASSLSNSGLAEQYFGPGTRLTVT.

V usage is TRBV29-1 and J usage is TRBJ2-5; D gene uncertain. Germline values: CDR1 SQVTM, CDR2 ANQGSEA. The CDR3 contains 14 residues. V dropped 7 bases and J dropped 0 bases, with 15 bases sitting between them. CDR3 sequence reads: CSGSRSRYQETQYF. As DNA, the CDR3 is TGCAGCGGTTCGCGGTCCCGGTACCAAGAGACCCAGTACTTC.

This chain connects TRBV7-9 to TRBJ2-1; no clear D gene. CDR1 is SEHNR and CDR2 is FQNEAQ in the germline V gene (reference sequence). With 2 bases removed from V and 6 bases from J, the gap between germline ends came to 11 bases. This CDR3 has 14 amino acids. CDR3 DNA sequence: TGTGCCAGCAGCTTAAAGGAGATTTCCAATGAGCAGTTCTTC. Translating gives CASSLKEISNEQFF.

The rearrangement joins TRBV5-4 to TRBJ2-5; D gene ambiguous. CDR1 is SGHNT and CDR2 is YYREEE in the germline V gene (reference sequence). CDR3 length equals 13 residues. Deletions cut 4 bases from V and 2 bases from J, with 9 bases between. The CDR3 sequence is CASSQTRQETQYF. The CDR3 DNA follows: TGTGCCAGCAGCCAGACAAGGCAAGAGACCCAGTACTTC.